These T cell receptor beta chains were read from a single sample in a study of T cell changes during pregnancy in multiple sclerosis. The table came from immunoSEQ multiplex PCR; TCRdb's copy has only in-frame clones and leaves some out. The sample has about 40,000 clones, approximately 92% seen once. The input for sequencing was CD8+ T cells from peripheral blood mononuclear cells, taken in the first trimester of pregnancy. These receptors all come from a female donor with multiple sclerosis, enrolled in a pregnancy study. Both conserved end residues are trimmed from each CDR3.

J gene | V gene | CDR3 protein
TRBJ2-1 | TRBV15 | ATSRGLGNEQF
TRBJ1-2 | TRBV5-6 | ASTLGALPYT
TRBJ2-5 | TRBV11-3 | ASSTGTSGETQY
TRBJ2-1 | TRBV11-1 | ASSLGSGTRNEQF
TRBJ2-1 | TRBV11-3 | ASSLAGTGGLDEQF
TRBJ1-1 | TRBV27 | ASSLAEYNTEAF
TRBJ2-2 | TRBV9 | ASSVESSNTGELF
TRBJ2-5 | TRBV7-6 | ASSLRQGAISQETQY
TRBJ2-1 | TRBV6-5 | ASRDGGPWF
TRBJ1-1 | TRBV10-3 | AISEEGGAAEAF
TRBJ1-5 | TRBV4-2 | ASSQGLRQGAKPQH
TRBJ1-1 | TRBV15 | ATSRGTGVLDTEAF
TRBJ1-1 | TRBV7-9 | ASSFTGVNTEAF
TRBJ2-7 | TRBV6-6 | ASSYPGVEQY
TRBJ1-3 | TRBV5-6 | ASSLGQGNTIY
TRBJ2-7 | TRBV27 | ASSLFDRTYEQY
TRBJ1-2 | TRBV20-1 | SARGDGYT
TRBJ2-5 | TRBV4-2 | ASSPPGGGETQY
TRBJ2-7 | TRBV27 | ASILFGTSGGYEQY
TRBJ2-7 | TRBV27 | ASSPALYRGSYEQY
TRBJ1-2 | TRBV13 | ASSSSGQKGYT
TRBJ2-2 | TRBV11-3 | ASSAITSGGAVTGELF
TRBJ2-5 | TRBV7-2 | ASSLWDRVLGETQY
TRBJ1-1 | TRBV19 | ASSVNQGSEAF
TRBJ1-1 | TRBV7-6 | ASSFQNTEAF
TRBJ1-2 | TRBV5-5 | ASSLGGGYGYT
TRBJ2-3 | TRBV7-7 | ASSLDQVAGSDTQY
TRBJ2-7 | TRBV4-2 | ASSQVSQGTTYEQY
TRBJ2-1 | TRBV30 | AWITSGGYYNEQF
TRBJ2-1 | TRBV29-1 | SVEEQTSGGTYSSYNEQF
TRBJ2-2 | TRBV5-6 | ASSSLAGDMNTGELF
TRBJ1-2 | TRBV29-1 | SVAFLGQGSYGYT